One TCR beta chain is described in this entry. Its antigen remains unknown. The sample is drawn from a study of lymphopenia after photon versus proton radiotherapy. Study conclusions and caveats: Post-nadir diversity loss with photons came from oligoclonal expansion, particularly CD8+ Temra cells. Larger post-nadir TCR diversity loss correlated inversely with survival in deceased patients. Relative stability marked proton patients; photon patients lost diversity and naive cells.

The germline V gene encodes CDR1 SGDLS and CDR2 YYNGEE. V gave up 0 bases and J gave up 4 bases, with 8 bases separating them. The CDR3 covers 15 residues. The assay was immunoSEQ multiplex PCR, and TCRdb's table has in-frame clones only and misses some. This table holds over 50,000 clones, 70% to 90% found once. The TCR comes from a middle-aged man with gastric cancer. The specimen was peripheral blood, collected from a patient treated with photon-based radiotherapy. The chain employs TRBV9 and TRBJ2-6, with a tentative D call TRBD1 (6 bases). This CDR3 reads CASSVDGQGANVLTF. The CDR3 DNA follows: TGTGCCAGCAGCGTAGACGGACAGGGGGCCAACGTCCTGACTTTC.